These 31 T cell receptor beta chains came from one sample sequenced in a study of T cell responses to AZD1222 COVID-19 vaccine. TCRdb keeps only in-frame clones here, not all; method: immunoSEQ multiplex PCR. The table includes about 150,000 clones, less than 90% detected once. The sequenced sample was peripheral blood, obtained after recovery from COVID-19. These TCRs come from an adult who had recovered from COVID-19.

With respect to this clone: Other DNA sequences within the sample encode an identical CDR3. The chain links TRBV3-1 (or the pseudogene TRBV3-2) to TRBJ2-5, with D unresolved. Trimming took 4 bases from V and 2 from J, leaving 8 bases between them. The germline V gene has CDR1 LGHDT and CDR2 YNNKEL (reference sequence). The CDR3 is 13 residues long. In DNA, the CDR3 is TGTGCCAGCAGCCCCCTCATACAAGAGACCCAGTACTTC. It specifies CASSPLIQETQYF.

V usage is TRBV18 and J usage is TRBJ1-1; no definite D call. The CDR3 is made up of 14 amino acids. Germline V CDR1 and CDR2: KGHSH, LQKENI. Trimming removed 2 bases at V and 5 bases at J, with 12 bases between. As DNA, the CDR3 is TGTGCCAGCTCACCATCGAAGGTTCAGACTGAAGCTTTCTTT. Its translation: CASSPSKVQTEAFF.

V gene TRBV19 combines with J gene TRBJ2-1, with D perhaps matching TRBD1 (7 bases). The CDR3 is made up of 16 amino acids. Germline CDR1 reads LNHDA; CDR2 reads SQIVND (reference sequence). V lost 5 bases to trimming and J lost 0 bases, with 14 bases between them. The DNA of the CDR3 is TGTGCCAGTAGTGGGCGGGACAGCACCTCCTACAATGAGCAGTTCTTC. Encoded protein: CASSGRDSTSYNEQFF.

This clone was seen just once. The rearrangement joins TRBV5-4 to TRBJ2-3, with D perhaps assigned TRBD1 or TRBD2 (5 bases each). Trimming pared 5 bases from V and 6 bases from J, leaving 16 bases between. CDR3 length: 14 residues. Germline assignment: CDR1 SGHNT and CDR2 YYREEE (reference sequence). In DNA form, the CDR3 reads TGTGCCAGCAGTCCAGGGACCAGAGTGGATACGCAGTATTTT. Protein: CASSPGTRVDTQYF.

The V call is TRBV18, the J call TRBJ2-5; 7 bases agree with TRBD1. With V trimmed by 2 bases and J by 1 base, 1 base remained unmatched. From germline, CDR1 is KGHSH and CDR2 LQKENI. The CDR3 length is 14 residues. The chain's CDR3 is CASSPRGRQETQYF. The CDR3, as DNA: TGTGCCAGCTCACCAAGGGGGCGCCAAGAGACCCAGTACTTC.

The chain is built from TRBV5-4 and TRBJ2-2, with 12 bases fitting TRBD2. The CDR3 length is 17 residues. CDR1 is SGHNT and CDR2 is YYREEE in the germline V gene (reference sequence). V dropped 4 bases and J dropped 5; count of bases not matched to a gene: 9. CDR3 sequence: CASSRWASGRATGELFF. CDR3 DNA: TGTGCCAGCAGCCGTTGGGCTAGCGGGAGGGCAACCGGGGAGCTGTTTTTT.

This rearrangement joins TRBV27 to TRBJ2-6; D uncertain. With 7 bases removed from V and 2 bases from J, the gap between germline ends came to 12 bases. From germline, CDR1 is MNHEY and CDR2 SMNVEV (reference sequence). The CDR3 sequence is 15 residues long. The CDR3 nucleotides read TGTGCCAGCAAGAAGGAAAATGCTGGGGCCAACGTCCTGACTTTC. Amino acid sequence: CASKKENAGANVLTF.

The CDR3 DNA is TGTGCCAGCAGCTTAAACCAGGACAATGAGCAGTTCTTC. Its protein is CASSLNQDNEQFF. V and J are TRBV7-2 and TRBJ2-1; the D is unclear. CDR3 length: 13 amino acids. With 2 bases removed from V and 5 bases from J, the gap between germline ends came to 7 bases. Germline CDR1 reads SGHTA; CDR2 reads FQGNSA.

J is TRBJ2-3 and V is TRBV28, with 14 positions matching TRBD2. Germline assignment: CDR1 MDHEN and CDR2 SYDVKM. V gave up 6 bases and J gave up 2 bases; unmatched junction bases: 4. The CDR3 has 16 amino acids. The CDR3: CASRRLAGGVTDTQYF. The DNA for the CDR3 is TGTGCCAGCAGAAGACTAGCGGGAGGGGTCACAGATACGCAGTATTTT.

The rearrangement uses TRBV15 and TRBJ1-2; D is undetermined. The V end was cut by 6 bases, the J end by 6 bases, with 8 bases between. The V gene's germline CDR1 is LNHNV and CDR2 YYDKDF (reference sequence). This CDR3 has 11 residues. CDR3 loop: CATSWGHGYTF. CDR3 coding DNA: TGTGCCACCAGTTGGGGTCATGGCTACACCTTC.

This clone was counted a single time. This chain joins TRBV20-1 and TRBJ2-3, with D possibly TRBD1 on 6 matching bases. CDR1 and CDR2 from the germline V gene are DFQATT and SNEGSKA (reference sequence). This CDR3 contains 14 residues. Trimming took 4 bases from V and 0 from J, leaving 11 bases between them. The chain's CDR3 is CSATDRSSTDTQYF. The CDR3 DNA reads as TGCAGTGCTACTGACAGGAGTAGCACAGATACGCAGTATTTT.

The CDR3 protein is CASSLRGSDTQYF. CDR3 DNA: TGTGCCAGCAGTTTGCGGGGTTCGGATACGCAGTATTTT. The chain carries TRBV12-3 or TRBV12-4 and TRBJ2-3, with a weak D call TRBD2 (6 bases). This CDR3 is built from 13 residues. V was clipped by 3 bases and J by 6 bases, with 10 bases between them.

The rearrangement joins TRBV19 to TRBJ2-2, with 7 bases fitting TRBD1. The CDR3 covers 14 residues. Germline V gene data show CDR1 as LNHDA and CDR2 as SQIVND (reference sequence). With 10 bases clipped from V and 1 base from J, the junction kept 6 bases outside the gene matches. In DNA, the CDR3 is TGTGCCACAAACAGGGGTCAGAACACCGGGGAGCTGTTTTTT. This codes for CATNRGQNTGELFF.

The chain has TRBV15 and TRBJ1-2; D is ambiguous. CDR1 and CDR2 (germline): LNHNV, YYDKDF (reference sequence). The CDR3 extends over 11 amino acids. V shed 4 bases and J shed 9 bases, with 9 bases lying between them. Here the CDR3 reads CATSNGSSYTF. The CDR3 DNA follows: TGTGCCACCAGCAATGGCAGCAGCTACACCTTC.

The chain combines TRBV5-1 with TRBJ1-6, with 7 nucleotides matching TRBD1. The CDR3 spans 17 residues. V dropped 0 bases and J dropped 5; count of bases not matched to a gene: 8. Germline CDR1 SGHRS, CDR2 YFSETQ. The CDR3 bases are TGCGCCAGCAGCTTGGGCCCGACAGGGTTCGATAATTCACCCCTCCACTTT. Encoded protein: CASSLGPTGFDNSPLHF.

J is TRBJ2-7 and V is TRBV18, with D possibly matching TRBD1 (5 bases). Trimming removed 1 base from V and 0 bases from J, with 10 bases in between. The CDR3 is 15 amino acids. CDR1 is KGHSH and CDR2 is LQKENI in the germline V gene. The CDR3 DNA sequence: TGTGCCAGCTCACCACTGACAGCGAGCTCCTACGAGCAGTACTTC. This translates into CASSPLTASSYEQYF.

The CDR3 spells CASSLSSGGADTQYF. The CDR3 DNA reads TGTGCCAGCAGTTTATCTAGCGGGGGGGCGGATACGCAGTATTTT. The chain has TRBV27 and TRBJ2-3, with 11 bases fitting TRBD2. The V and J ends lost 0 bases and 6 bases, in that order; junction bases with no gene match: 2. Germline-derived CDR1 and CDR2 are MNHEY and SMNVEV (reference sequence). The CDR3 extends over 15 amino acids.

The V call is TRBV9, the J call TRBJ2-3; D not resolved. The CDR3 totals 14 residues. Germline V gene data show CDR1 as SGDLS and CDR2 as YYNGEE. V was pared by 4 bases and J by 0 bases, with 9 bases between. CDR3 DNA: TGTGCCAGCAGCCCCGGAGTTAGCACAGATACGCAGTATTTT. Protein product: CASSPGVSTDTQYF.

V gene TRBV7-9 combines with J gene TRBJ1-2, with D possibly being TRBD1 (5 bases). The CDR3 is made up of 13 amino acids. V lost 4 bases and J lost 7, with 13 bases in between. CDR1 and CDR2 (germline): SEHNR, FQNEAQ (reference sequence). The CDR3 sequence: CASSWPRAGGYTF. CDR3 in DNA: TGTGCCAGCAGCTGGCCCAGGGCAGGTGGCTACACCTTC.

The chain employs TRBV2 and TRBJ2-7; TRBD1 matches 7 bases. The CDR3 spans 12 residues. From germline, CDR1 is SNHLY and CDR2 FYNNEI. J lost 5 bases, V lost 11 bases, and 9 bases had no gene match. CDR3 residues: CASQGFMDEQYF. The CDR3 bases are TGTGCCTCACAGGGGTTCATGGACGAGCAGTACTTC.

J is TRBJ2-1 and V is TRBV20-1; 8 bases are a match to TRBD2. The CDR3 is 14 amino acids. Germline CDR1 reads DFQATT; CDR2 reads SNEGSKA (reference sequence). After removal of 3 bases from V and 8 bases from J, the junction contained 9 bases not matched to a gene. Written as DNA, the CDR3 is TGCAGTGCTAGTCTCGGGAGGGCCGGGCATGAGCAGTTCTTC. It is translated as CSASLGRAGHEQFF.

The chain recombines TRBV27 with TRBJ2-1; tentative D call: TRBD1 (5 bases). V shed 6 bases and J shed 7 bases, with 19 bases lying between them. Germline values: CDR1 MNHEY, CDR2 SMNVEV (reference sequence). The CDR3 has 15 amino acids. DNA of the CDR3: TGTGCCAGCAGCCCTGACAGACCGGCAGGGAATGAGCAGTTCTTC. As protein: CASSPDRPAGNEQFF.

The chain recombines TRBV9 with TRBJ2-5; D gene unclear. The V gene lost 4 bases and the J gene lost 5 bases, with 9 bases spanning the gap. Per germline, CDR1 SGDLS and CDR2 YYNGEE. The CDR3 runs 12 residues. In nucleotides, the CDR3 is TGTGCCAGCAGCCCCCCCACGGAGACCCAGTACTTC. The encoded protein is CASSPPTETQYF.

This clone was recorded only once. The gene calls are TRBV5-4 and TRBJ2-3; the match to TRBD2 covers 12 bases. V lost 3 bases to trimming and J lost 4 bases; unmatched junction nucleotides: 12. CDR3 length: 18 residues. The germline V gene has CDR1 SGHNT and CDR2 YYREEE (reference sequence). The CDR3 nucleotides are TGTGCCAGCAGCTCCCCCTCTAGCGGGAGGGCCCCAGCAGATACGCAGTATTTT. It is translated as CASSSPSSGRAPADTQYF. The whole variable domain, filled in from reference TRBV5-4 and TRBJ2-3, reads ETGVTQSPTHLIKTRGQQVTLRCSSQSGHNTVSWYQQALGQGPQFIFQYYREEENGRGNFPPRFSGLQFPNYSSELNVNALELDDSALYLCASSSPSSGRAPADTQYFGPGTRLTVL.

The CDR3 DNA reads TGTGCCAGCAGCTTCGTGAGCAGCGGGGCCGACGGGGAGCTGTTTTTT. Translation: CASSFVSSGADGELFF. The chain has TRBV11-2 and TRBJ2-2; 7 positions agree with TRBD2. The CDR3 sequence is 16 residues long. CDR1 is SGHAT, CDR2 FQNNGV, per germline. With 3 bases clipped from V and 7 bases from J, the junction kept 11 bases outside the gene matches.

The rearrangement joins TRBV19 to TRBJ1-3; D remains unclear. V gave up 7 bases and J gave up 4 bases, with 8 bases separating them. This CDR3 spans 12 amino acids. Per the germline V gene, CDR1 is LNHDA and CDR2 is SQIVND (reference sequence). The CDR3 DNA reads as TGTGCCAGTAAGGACTCAGGAAACACCATATATTTT. Amino acids: CASKDSGNTIYF. Filled out from reference TRBV19 and TRBJ1-3, the complete variable domain reads DGGITQSPKYLFRKEGQNVTLSCEQNLNHDAMYWYRQDPGQGLRLIYYSQIVNDFQKGDIAEGYSVSREKKESFPLTVTSAQKNPTAFYLCASKDSGNTIYFGEGSWLTVV.

This sequence joins TRBV28 and TRBJ2-7; D is unresolved. This CDR3 comprises 12 residues. Trimming pared 1 base from V and 3 bases from J, leaving 4 bases between. Germline-derived CDR1 and CDR2 are MDHEN and SYDVKM. CDR3 sequence (DNA): TGTGCCAGCAGTTTATTCGGCTACGAGCAGTACTTC. Translation gives CASSLFGYEQYF.

The chain combines TRBV28 with TRBJ2-1; TRBD2 aligns across 8 bases. V was clipped by 6 bases and J by 5 bases; unmatched bases: 6. The CDR3 consists of 14 residues. Germline V gene data show CDR1 as MDHEN and CDR2 as SYDVKM. In DNA form, the CDR3 reads TGTGCCAGCAGGGACCGGGAGGGTGACAATGAGCAGTTCTTC. The encoded protein is CASRDREGDNEQFF.

The rearrangement joins TRBV10-3 to TRBJ2-5; tentatively, D is TRBD2 (6 bases). The CDR3 covers 14 residues. Germline CDR1 is ENHRY and CDR2 is SYGVKD. V lost 7 bases, J lost 1 base, and 13 bases lay in between. Written as DNA, the CDR3 is TGTGCCATCAATGGGGGGTCCCCCCAAGAGACCCAGTACTTC. This translates into CAINGGSPQETQYF.

This chain links TRBV19 with TRBJ1-2, with D possibly being TRBD1 (6 bases). Germline loops: CDR1 LNHDA, CDR2 SQIVND (reference sequence). The V and J ends lost 5 bases and 6 bases respectively, with 19 bases between them. This CDR3 region has 15 residues. CDR3 DNA: TGTGCCAGTAGTGTAATAGGGGGGTTTGAGAATGGCTACACCTTC. This gives the protein CASSVIGGFENGYTF.

This chain joins TRBV9 and TRBJ1-5, with D maybe TRBD1 (6 bases). The germline V and J ends were trimmed by 4 bases and 4 bases, with 15 bases remaining between them. This CDR3 contains 15 residues. The germline V gene encodes CDR1 SGDLS and CDR2 YYNGEE. The CDR3 loop is CASSPPGGANQPQHF. As DNA, the CDR3 is TGTGCCAGCAGCCCCCCGGGGGGCGCGAATCAGCCCCAGCATTTT.